This TCR beta chain was found in a study of blood T cell repertoires in COVID-19 (dated by TCRdb to 2020 to 2021). Study-wide context: Collaborator samples came from the United States, Italy and Spain and covered acute and convalescent phases of COVID-19. The sample metadata nearly always contained a de-identified subject ID, COVID-19 status, age in years and sex. Where available, HLA class I and class II types were taken from metadata supplied by the sample provider and were not determined by assay-based typing. The prospective study material was composed of cDNA or gDNA derived from T cells, B-cell-depleted T cells, or PBMCs. The repertoires were released in a freely available public database meant as a resource for research on the immune response to SARS-CoV-2. The dataset comprised deeply sampled blood TCRbeta repertoires from subjects exposed to, actively infected with, or recovered from COVID-19. Samples were obtained from the ongoing ImmuneRACE study (first 160 participants) and from 1,000 to 1,500 subjects provided by 6 global collaborators.

This clone has a single count. Its specific antigen is unknown. Base qualities are not at hand, and no much larger clone is one base apart. V is clipped by 5 bases and J by 5 bases, and the sequence between their germline boundaries is 15 bases long. Including cysteine and phenylalanine, the CDR3 has 14 amino acids. Kept here is only the CDR3 DNA, which spans 42 bases and is read in frame from base 1. According to the germline V gene, CDR1 reads MNHEY and CDR2 reads SVGAGI. Each collaborating institution followed its own protocols to collect whole blood in K2EDTA tubes. For TCRbeta analysis, collaborator samples were shipped as frozen whole blood, as isolated PBMCs, or as DNA extracted from either sample type. Results the study describes overall, beyond this receptor: How much clinical and demographic metadata was included differed by source and by participant, and the metadata was provided uncurated.

TCRbeta CDR3 regions were amplified from genomic DNA using the immunoSEQ Assay, a bias-controlled multiplex PCR. For the original study's pipeline: The number of nucleated cells in each sample was estimated by amplification of reference gene primers within the assay. Sequence reads were collapsed and filtered to measure the absolute abundance of every unique TCRbeta CDR3 rearrangement. For each sample, productive Simpson clonality was calculated as the square root of Simpson's diversity index over productive rearrangements. In its TCRdb copy, this immuneACCESS table keeps in-frame sequences only and misses some clones. Where compared with another copy, unresolved V genes explain less than half of these, and the others have no known cause. Clone size and V and J calls were adopted from that table, with D and trimming inferred from the DNA. In this sample the table shows tens of thousands of clones, around four fifths of which occur a single time. The top ten hold about an eighth of the sample.

Sequenced material: peripheral blood. The origin of this receptor is a human donor in a cohort sampled during active COVID-19. This chain is built from TRBV6-5 and TRBJ1-2; TRBD1 is a possible D gene, resting on 6 matching bases. The CDR3 protein: CASSLSGTRYGYTF. The DNA is TGTGCCAGCAGTCTATCCGGGACACGATATGGCTACACCTTC.